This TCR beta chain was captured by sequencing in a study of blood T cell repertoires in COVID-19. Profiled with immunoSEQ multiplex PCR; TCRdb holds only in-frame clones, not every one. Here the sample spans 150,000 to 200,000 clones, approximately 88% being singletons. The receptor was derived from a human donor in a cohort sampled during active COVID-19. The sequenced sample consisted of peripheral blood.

In DNA form, the CDR3 reads TGTGCCAGCAGTTTTCCGGATTCACCCCTCCACTTT. Translated, it gives CASSFPDSPLHF. This chain connects TRBV6-5 to TRBJ1-6; D uncertain. V gave up 4 bases and J gave up 8 bases, with 6 bases separating them. CDR3 length equals 12 residues. Germline V gene lookup returns CDR1 MNHEY and CDR2 SVGAGI.